The text below deals with one TCR beta chain. Its antigen is not identified. This entry is derived from a study of response to subunit inactivated influenza vaccine. Study findings and constraints: The authors offered the suggestion that each seasonal influenza vaccination recruits few new T cells.

TCRdb used MiXCR to reprocess the RT-PCR reads, holding one entry per CDR3 protein. The table includes 600,000 to 850,000 distinct CDR3 sequences, 14% detected once. CDR1 is LGHNA, CDR2 YSLEER, per germline. CDR3 size: 15 residues. Between the trimmed V and J ends, which lost 0 bases and 0 bases, there was a span of 8 bases. This TCR derives from a man aged 45-65 years who received an inactivated influenza vaccine. The sample in question was PBMCs from blood, obtained roughly 15 days before vaccination. The chain is built from TRBV4-3 and TRBJ1-1; the D is unclear. The CDR3 coding sequence is TGCGCCAGCAGCCAAGATATGACGGTGAACACTGAAGCTTTCTTT. Its protein is CASSQDMTVNTEAFF.